This passage covers 32 T cell receptor beta chains from one sample sequenced in a study of quantifying T cell responses using KT2 cells. Across the study: TCR alpha and beta constant-region primers primed reverse transcription of RNA.

An oligo carrying a UMI was ligated to the cDNA 3' end. First-round PCR used about 4 cycles and beta primers RC1.1 and RC1.2 covering TRBC1 and TRBC2. TCRdb re-derived calls from the UMI-ligation and nested PCR reads in MiXCR, one entry per CDR3 protein. The sample consists of 39,000 or so distinct CDR3 sequences, over 15% of them appearing once. Sequencing used PBMCs spiked with cells of the T cell clone KT2. The receptors derive from a human donor.

The chain couples TRBV12-3 or TRBV12-4 to TRBJ1-5; D is uncertain. This CDR3 spans 13 amino acids. Trimming took 4 bases from V and 4 from J, leaving 8 bases between them. The CDR3 DNA is TGTGCCAGCAGTTCCGCATATAATCAGCCCCAGCATTTT. It specifies CASSSAYNQPQHF.

The chain recombines TRBV10-2 with TRBJ2-2, with D unresolved. Trimming removed 8 bases from V and 4 bases from J, with 20 bases in between. CDR3 length equals 16 residues. Germline values: CDR1 WSHSY, CDR2 SAAADI. The DNA for the CDR3 is TGCGCCAGCGTGACCCCGACCCATCTGGGCACCGGGGAGCTGTTTTTT. This gives the protein CASVTPTHLGTGELFF.

This clonotype turned up a few times. The J gene is TRBJ1-2, the V gene TRBV6-2 or TRBV6-3; 7 nucleotides agree with TRBD1. V lost 5 bases and J lost 4; bases outside the gene matches: 4. Germline V gene sequence: CDR1 MNHEY, CDR2 SVGEGT. CDR3 length: 13 residues. This CDR3 is CASSDRVGYGYTF. Written as DNA, the CDR3 is TGTGCCAGCAGTGACAGGGTTGGCTATGGCTACACCTTC.

The rearrangement links TRBV5-1 to TRBJ2-2, with 9 bases aligning to TRBD2. The CDR3 extends over 16 amino acids. Looked up from germline, CDR1 is SGHRS and CDR2 is YFSETQ. Unmatched junction bases numbered 4, after V lost 4 bases and J lost 0 bases. The CDR3 spells CASSGAGGSNTGELFF. CDR3 nucleotides: TGCGCCAGCAGCGGCGCGGGGGGGTCGAACACCGGGGAGCTGTTTTTT.

This clonotype showed up just a few times. The V and J genes are TRBV20-1 and TRBJ2-3; 9 bases line up with TRBD2. The CDR3 runs to 13 residues. Per germline, CDR1 DFQATT and CDR2 SNEGSKA (reference sequence). J gave up 3 bases and V 7 bases, and 5 bases lay outside the gene matches. The CDR3 DNA sequence: TGCAGTGGAGGGCTAGCGGGAACAGATACGCAGTATTTT. This sequence encodes CSGGLAGTDTQYF.

This clonotype was seen more than once but under ten times. The V and J genes are TRBV11-2 and TRBJ2-1; 8 bases fit TRBD2. Trimming took 0 bases from V and 4 from J; bases not matched to a gene: 8. The germline V gene has CDR1 SGHAT and CDR2 FQNNGV. CDR3 length: 17 residues. The CDR3 coding sequence is TGTGCCAGCAGCTTAGATGAGGGTAGCGGGGAGTACAATGAGCAGTTCTTC. It encodes CASSLDEGSGEYNEQFF.

The rearrangement joins TRBV18 to TRBJ2-7; TRBD1 agrees at 9 bases. CDR3 size: 14 residues. V lost 6 bases and J lost 2; bases outside the gene matches: 5. In germline, CDR1 is KGHSH, CDR2 LQKENI. Here the CDR3 reads CASSTGDRAYEQYF. The CDR3 DNA is TGTGCCAGCTCGACCGGGGACAGGGCCTACGAGCAGTACTTC.

This chain uses TRBV12-2 with TRBJ2-3; the table's D gene call, TRBD1, was not cross checked with the DNA. TRBV12-2 is flagged as a pseudogene. This CDR3 has 19 residues. In DNA form, the CDR3 reads TGTGCAAGTCGCTTAGCGATCCAACATGCTGGGGGCGGTACCGTTACGCAGTATTTT. Its translation is CASRLAIQHAGGGTVTQYF.

The V call is TRBV29-1, the J call TRBJ2-3; no definite D call. Per the germline V gene, CDR1 is SQVTM and CDR2 is ANQGSEA. The CDR3 loop spans 13 amino acids. V gave up 3 bases and J gave up 2 bases, with 9 bases separating them. This CDR3 is CSVDVQSTDTQYF. As DNA, the CDR3 is TGCAGCGTTGACGTTCAGTCCACAGATACGCAGTATTTT.

V is TRBV12-3 or TRBV12-4 and J is TRBJ2-3, with D possibly matching TRBD2 (5 bases). The CDR3 has 14 residues. Trimming took 7 bases from V and 2 from J, leaving 13 bases between them. CDR3 in amino acids: CASTERYLTDTQYF. CDR3 DNA sequence: TGTGCCAGCACCGAGCGGTACCTCACAGATACGCAGTATTTT.

This rearrangement joins TRBV5-1 to TRBJ1-5; tentatively, D is TRBD1 (5 bases). Deletions cut 4 bases from V and 4 bases from J, with 9 bases between. This CDR3 is 13 amino acids long. Per the germline V gene, CDR1 is SGHRS and CDR2 is YFSETQ. In DNA, the CDR3 is TGCGCCAGCAGCGGGGACGGAAATCAGCCCCAGCATTTT. Translating gives CASSGDGNQPQHF.

This clonotype occurred many times. The V call is TRBV29-1, the J call TRBJ2-1; 8 nucleotides match TRBD2. The CDR3 consists of 16 residues. Trimming removed 3 bases from V and 3 bases from J; junction bases left unmatched: 10. The germline V gene encodes CDR1 SQVTM and CDR2 ANQGSEA. This CDR3 reads CSVDNPLAGLYNEQFF. As DNA, the CDR3 is TGCAGCGTTGATAACCCCCTAGCGGGCCTCTACAATGAGCAGTTCTTC.

The gene calls are TRBV2 and TRBJ2-7; D gene uncertain. Trimming stripped 0 bases from V and 4 bases from J, with 10 bases between. The CDR3 covers 14 residues. The germline CDR1 and CDR2 sequences are SNHLY and FYNNEI. The CDR3 loop reads CASSEAVGRYEQYF. The CDR3 DNA reads as TGTGCCAGCAGTGAAGCGGTTGGGCGGTACGAGCAGTACTTC.

The chain employs TRBV18 and TRBJ2-1; D is perhaps TRBD1 (6 bases). Trimming took off 6 bases at V and 3 bases at J, with 12 bases between the two ends. The CDR3 length is 14 residues. Germline V gene lookup returns CDR1 KGHSH and CDR2 LQKENI. In nucleotides, the CDR3 is TGTGCCAGCTCCTCACAGGGTAGCTACAATGAGCAGTTCTTC. Residues: CASSSQGSYNEQFF.

The V and J genes are TRBV7-3 and TRBJ2-1, with 13 bases matching TRBD2. CDR3 length: 16 residues. The germline gives CDR1 SGHTA, CDR2 FQGTGA. The trim removed 4 bases at V and 7 bases at J, leaving 7 bases unmatched. CDR3: CASSSTLTSGGNEQFF. In nucleotides, the CDR3 is TGTGCCAGCAGCTCCACTCTGACTAGCGGGGGGAATGAGCAGTTCTTC. The full variable domain, completed using reference TRBV7-3 and TRBJ2-1, is GAGVSQTPSNKVTEKGKYVELRCDPISGHTALYWYRQSLGQGPEFLIYFQGTGAADDSGLPNDRFFAVRPEGSVSTLKIQRTERGDSAVYLCASSSTLTSGGNEQFFGPGTRLTVL.

The sample holds a few counts of this clonotype. The chain has TRBV11-2 and TRBJ1-3; no clear D. Looked up from germline, CDR1 is SGHAT and CDR2 is FQNNGV. This CDR3 contains 14 residues. The V end was cut by 5 bases, the J end by 0 bases, with 8 bases between. CDR3 sequence: CASSRPGSGNTIYF. CDR3 nucleotide sequence: TGTGCCAGCAGCCGGCCGGGCTCTGGAAACACCATATATTTT.

This clonotype was seen ten or more times. The chain combines TRBV14 with TRBJ2-3; 9 bases are a match to TRBD1. Looked up from germline, CDR1 is SGHDN and CDR2 is FVKESK. There are 15 residues in the CDR3. The ends lost 3 bases at V and 2 bases at J; junction bases unmatched: 3. The CDR3, as DNA: TGTGCCAGCAGCCACACAGGGGGCGTCACAGATACGCAGTATTTT. Amino acid sequence: CASSHTGGVTDTQYF. The full variable domain, with the rest looked up from reference TRBV14 and TRBJ2-3, is EAGVTQFPSHSVIEKGQTVTLRCDPISGHDNLYWYRRVMGKEIKFLLHFVKESKQDESGMPNNRFLAERTGGTYSTLKVQPAELEDSGVYFCASSHTGGVTDTQYFGPGTRLTVL.

This clonotype was seen more than once but under ten times. The CDR3 DNA reads as TGTGCCAGCAGCTTAGAACCGGGGACAGGGTACGAGCAGTACTTC. This sequence encodes CASSLEPGTGYEQYF. The chain couples TRBV11-3 to TRBJ2-7; TRBD1 agrees at 9 bases. Germline V gene data show CDR1 as SGHNT and CDR2 as YENEEA. This CDR3 comprises 15 residues. With V trimmed by 0 bases and J by 4 bases, 4 bases remained unmatched.

This clonotype has only a few counts. The J gene is TRBJ1-1, the V gene TRBV7-9; TRBD1 might be the D (6 bases). V was trimmed by 3 bases and J by 5 bases, leaving 16 bases between them. This CDR3 comprises 15 residues. Germline CDR1 SEHNR, CDR2 FQNEAQ (reference sequence). CDR3 nucleotides: TGTGCCAGCAGCTTCGAGACAGGAGGGGTGACTGAAGCTTTCTTT. Translating it yields CASSFETGGVTEAFF. The complete variable domain, with remaining parts taken from reference TRBV7-9 and TRBJ1-1, reads DTGVSQNPRHKITKRGQNVTFRCDPISEHNRLYWYRQTLGQGPEFLTYFQNEAQLEKSRLLSDRFSAERPKGSFSTLEIQRTEQGDSAMYLCASSFETGGVTEAFFGQGTRLTVV.

This clonotype was found a few times. This chain links TRBV6-2 or TRBV6-3 with TRBJ2-7; D is tentatively TRBD1 or TRBD2 (5 bases each). Trimming stripped 6 bases from V and 10 bases from J, with 10 bases between. Germline loops: CDR1 MNHEY, CDR2 SVGEGT. There are 10 residues in the CDR3. In nucleotides, the CDR3 is TGTGCCAGCAGGGGACCTTCCCAGTACTTC. It yields the protein CASRGPSQYF.

This clonotype occurred once. This chain links TRBV29-1 with TRBJ1-2; D call uncertain. V gave up 2 bases and J gave up 5 bases, with 9 bases separating them. The CDR3 contains 12 residues. CDR1 and CDR2 (germline): SQVTM, ANQGSEA. The CDR3 nucleotides are TGCAGCGTTGAAACTGAGATTTATGGCTACACCTTC. Its protein is CSVETEIYGYTF.

The table lists this clonotype with many counts. The gene calls are TRBV29-1 and TRBJ1-2; 7 positions match TRBD1. CDR1 and CDR2 from the germline V gene are SQVTM and ANQGSEA. The CDR3 loop spans 12 amino acids. V lost 8 bases, J lost 8 bases, and 11 bases stayed unmatched. CDR3 in DNA: TGCAGCACATCAGGGGGGACATCCGGCTACACCTTC. Protein: CSTSGGTSGYTF.

This rearrangement joins TRBV18 to TRBJ1-5, with D uncertain. Germline V gene lookup returns CDR1 KGHSH and CDR2 LQKENI. V was clipped by 4 bases and J by 1 base, with 14 bases between them. This CDR3 spans 16 amino acids. The CDR3 is CASSLQRTVSNQPQHF. CDR3 in DNA: TGTGCCAGCTCACTGCAACGGACGGTAAGCAATCAGCCCCAGCATTTT. The full variable domain, completed using reference TRBV18 and TRBJ1-5, is NAGVMQNPRHLVRRRGQEARLRCSPMKGHSHVYWYRQLPEEGLKFMVYLQKENIIDESGMPKERFSAEFPKEGPSILRIQQVVRGDSAAYFCASSLQRTVSNQPQHFGDGTRLSIL.

CDR3 sequence reads: CSARDVGTYEQYF. The CDR3 DNA is TGCAGTGCTAGAGACGTCGGTACCTACGAGCAGTACTTC. The chain links TRBV20-1 to TRBJ2-7, with D uncertain. Germline CDR1 reads DFQATT; CDR2 reads SNEGSKA (reference sequence). CDR3 length: 13 amino acids. Deletions cut 0 bases from V and 2 bases from J, with 8 bases between.

This chain uses TRBV15 with TRBJ2-4; TRBD1 matches 8 bases. The germline V gene has CDR1 LNHNV and CDR2 YYDKDF (reference sequence). The CDR3 loop spans 17 amino acids. V was pared by 8 bases and J by 15 bases, with 27 bases of the junction left unmatched. CDR3 in amino acids: CATQVDRGRVTPRLRYF. The CDR3 DNA is TGTGCCACCCAAGTAGACAGGGGTCGGGTGACCCCTAGACTTCGGTACTTC. Together with reference TRBV15 and TRBJ2-4, the CDR3 gives the full variable domain: DAMVIQNPRYQVTQFGKPVTLSCSQTLNHNVMYWYQQKSSQAPKLLFHYYDKDFNNEADTPDNFQSRRPNTSFCFLDIRSPGLGDTAMYLCATQVDRGRVTPRLRYFGAGTRLSVL.

This clonotype was observed a handful of times. V gene TRBV18 combines with J gene TRBJ1-1, with D possibly matching TRBD1 (5 bases). Trimming shortened V by 4 bases and J by 3 bases, and 6 bases separated the two germline ends. This CDR3 is 12 amino acids long. The germline CDR1 and CDR2 sequences are KGHSH and LQKENI. This chain's CDR3 is CASSRGDTEAFF. For the CDR3, the DNA is TGTGCCAGCTCACGGGGCGACACTGAAGCTTTCTTT.

This chain links TRBV27 with TRBJ1-2; D possibly corresponds to TRBD1 (6 bases). V gave up 7 bases and J gave up 4 bases, with 16 bases separating them. This CDR3 has 14 amino acids. CDR1 and CDR2 (germline): MNHEY, SMNVEV (reference sequence). The CDR3 loop is CASKWNREGYGYTF. CDR3 DNA: TGTGCCAGCAAATGGAACAGGGAGGGCTATGGCTACACCTTC.

The rearrangement joins TRBV20-1 to TRBJ2-7, with TRBD2 as a possible D gene (6 bases). V lost 5 bases, J lost 2 bases, and 16 bases lay in between. The CDR3 totals 14 residues. The V gene's germline CDR1 is DFQATT and CDR2 SNEGSKA (reference sequence). The CDR3 DNA reads as TGCAGTGCTGCACCGGGAGAGTTCCCCTACGAGCAGTACTTC. Its translation is CSAAPGEFPYEQYF.

This clonotype was seen more than once but under ten times. The rearrangement uses TRBV25-1 and TRBJ2-2; no firm D call. The CDR3 has 15 amino acids. Germline CDR1 reads MGHDK; CDR2 reads SYGVNS. V shed 1 base and J shed 1 base, with 7 bases lying between them. The DNA for the CDR3 is TGTGCCAGCAGTGAATGGAACAAGAACACCGGGGAGCTGTTTTTT. Its protein is CASSEWNKNTGELFF. The whole variable domain, filled in from reference TRBV25-1 and TRBJ2-2, reads EADIYQTPRYLVIGTGKKITLECSQTMGHDKMYWYQQDPGMELHLIHYSYGVNSTEKGDLSSESTVSRIRTEHFPLTLESARPSHTSQYLCASSEWNKNTGELFFGEGSRLTVL.

This clonotype was seen only a few times. V and J are TRBV6-2 or TRBV6-3 and TRBJ1-6; D is undetermined. CDR1 is MNHEY and CDR2 is SVGEGT in the germline V gene. This CDR3 comprises 15 residues. Trimming stripped 0 bases from V and 9 bases from J, with 12 bases between. Here the CDR3 DNA reads TGTGCCAGCAGTTACTCGACGGCCCGGGGTTCACCCCTCCACTTT. It is translated as CASSYSTARGSPLHF.

This clonotype showed up just a few times. The genes are TRBV6-2 or TRBV6-3 and TRBJ2-3; D may be TRBD1 (5 bases). V shed 7 bases and J shed 0 bases, with 17 bases lying between them. CDR1 and CDR2 from the germline V gene are MNHEY and SVGEGT. The length of the CDR3 is 16 residues. The CDR3 coding sequence is TGTGCCAGCAATACCCTAGGTCAGGGTAGCACAGATACGCAGTATTTT. It encodes CASNTLGQGSTDTQYF.

The CDR3 DNA reads as TGTGCCAGCAGTTCCCTTCAGGGACGGAAGCAGCCCCAGCATTTT. It encodes CASSSLQGRKQPQHF. The chain uses TRBV12-3 or TRBV12-4 and TRBJ1-5; possibly TRBD1 for D (5 bases). Trimming removed 4 bases from V and 7 bases from J, with 17 bases in between. The CDR3 covers 15 residues.